This T cell receptor (beta chain) was profiled in a study of cytomegalovirus exposure and HLA in healthy donors. Across the study: A prior study identified over 100 million unique TCR beta sequences from about 200 million T cells.

A note on this clone: Its cognate antigen is unknown.

The PCR used 60 Vbeta and 13 Jbeta primers. Data came from immunoSEQ multiplex PCR; TCRdb stores just in-frame clones and leaves some out. The sample yields over 150,000 clones, around 83% seen once. Losses at the gene ends were 3 bases for V and 3 bases for J; bases not matched to a gene: 6. Germline assignment: CDR1 MGHRA and CDR2 YSYEKL. The CDR3 runs 15 residues. Findings and caveats of the study: Per a prior analysis, the majority of TCR beta V segments were productive roughly 87% or roughly 30% of the time. The investigators catalogued 150 or so TCR beta chains as cytomegalovirus-associated. TCR beta chains associated with HLA were, in a later analysis, more clonally expanded than equally common others.

This sequence was found in a woman aged 45-65 years in good health and CMV-seropositive. Sequencing was carried out using PBMCs. The V gene is TRBV4-1, the J gene TRBJ2-7, with 9 bases fitting TRBD1. The CDR3: CASSQGQGPSYEQYF. CDR3 nucleotide sequence: TGCGCCAGCAGCCAGGGACAGGGACCAAGCTACGAGCAGTACTTC.